The 4 T cell receptor beta chains below all came from one sample that was sequenced in a study of T cell repertoires in cytomegalovirus infection. TCRdb re-analysed the reads in MiXCR, keeping a single row per CDR3 protein. The sample includes around 550,000 distinct CDR3 sequences, around 27% of them seen just once. The sequencing input was PBMCs. These receptors all come from a human donor in good health (CMV status not recorded). Some clones in this sample may be carry-over from other donors' samples.

This clonotype has just one count. The chain uses TRBV12-3 or TRBV12-4 and TRBJ2-3; D remains unclear. The CDR3 loop spans 14 amino acids. Deletions cut 0 bases from V and 0 bases from J, with 4 bases between. CDR3 in DNA: TGTGCCAGCAGTTTAGCTAAAAGCACAGATACGCAGTATTTT. It codes for CASSLAKSTDTQYF.

This clonotype was observed a few times. V usage is TRBV4-3 and J usage is TRBJ1-2, with 9 positions matching TRBD1. CDR1 is LGHNA, CDR2 YSLEER, per germline. This CDR3 has 16 residues. Trimming cost V 0 bases and J 8 bases; bases outside gene matches: 10. The CDR3 region is CASSQDRGTGPSGYTF. The CDR3 DNA follows: TGCGCCAGCAGCCAAGATCGCGGGACAGGGCCGTCGGGCTACACCTTC.

This clonotype was counted a few times. This sequence joins TRBV10-3 and TRBJ1-6; the D is unclear. Trimming removed 7 bases from V and 10 bases from J, with 14 bases in between. CDR1 is ENHRY, CDR2 SYGVKD, per germline. The CDR3 spans 13 residues. The CDR3 DNA sequence: TGTGCCATCACCGGAGGGAAGCACTCACCCCTCCACTTT. Its translation: CAITGGKHSPLHF.

This clonotype has just one count. J is TRBJ1-5 and V is TRBV2; 9 positions match TRBD1. Looked up from germline, CDR1 is SNHLY and CDR2 is FYNNEI. CDR3 length: 15 amino acids. V shed 7 bases and J 4 bases; nucleotides not matched to a gene: 8. The CDR3 sequence is CASTWTGEKNQPQHF. The CDR3 bases are TGTGCCAGCACATGGACAGGGGAGAAAAATCAGCCCCAGCATTTT.